This T cell receptor (beta chain) is from a study of OX40 agonist ivuxolimab in advanced cancers. Profiling relied on immunoSEQ multiplex PCR, and the TCRdb table lists in-frame clones only, not all of them. The table shows some 64,000 clones, with about nine tenths occurring only once. The CDR3 spans 15 residues. In germline, CDR1 is SEHNR, CDR2 FQNEAQ (reference sequence). The ends were cut back, 1 base at V and 1 base at J, with 10 bases in the middle. The chain combines TRBV7-9 with TRBJ1-1; no reliable D call. Specimen: CD4+ or CD8+ T cells sorted from blood, collected in a trial of the OX40 agonist ivuxolimab. This sequence originates from an adult with an advanced solid tumor such as melanoma, head and neck, liver or kidney cancer. In nucleotides, the CDR3 is TGTGCCAGCAGCTTAGGCGGTTGGCAGAACACTGAAGCTTTCTTT. It specifies CASSLGGWQNTEAFF.